The next 30 T cell receptor beta chains were all read from a single sample in a study of T cell responses to AZD1222 COVID-19 vaccine. The assay was immunoSEQ multiplex PCR, and TCRdb's table has in-frame clones only and misses some. The data hold about 150,000 clones, with less than 95% observed a single time. Specimen: peripheral blood, collected on day 0 of AZD1222 vaccination. The receptors originated from an adult in good health.

The chain combines TRBV5-6 with TRBJ2-7; TRBD2 matches at 9 bases. Germline assignment: CDR1 SGHDT and CDR2 YYEEEE. Trimming removed 4 bases from V and 5 bases from J; junction bases left unmatched: 13. The CDR3 is 16 amino acids. The CDR3 coding sequence is TGTGCCAGCAGCGGCGACGCGGGGGGGAGATCCCACGAGCAGTACTTC. Protein: CASSGDAGGRSHEQYF.

This clone was observed a few times. The rearrangement links TRBV25-1 to TRBJ2-3; TRBD2 is a possible D gene (6 bases). V lost 6 bases to trimming and J lost 2 bases, with 18 bases between them. This CDR3 is 16 amino acids long. Germline CDR1 is MGHDK and CDR2 is SYGVNS. The CDR3 bases are TGTGCCAGCAGCGCAACCCAACTAGCAACCACAGATACGCAGTATTTT. Encoded protein: CASSATQLATTDTQYF.

CDR3 DNA sequence: TGTGCCAGCAGCTTAGGGAGGGGTCAGGTACAGACCCAGTACTTC. This codes for CASSLGRGQVQTQYF. The chain links TRBV7-7 to TRBJ2-5, with TRBD2 as a possible D gene (6 bases). CDR3 length equals 15 residues. Germline V CDR1 and CDR2: SSHAT, FNYEAQ (reference sequence). V was pared by 1 base and J by 6 bases, with 15 bases between.

This clone was observed a handful of times. This chain joins TRBV27 and TRBJ1-2; TRBD1 agrees at 9 bases. Per germline, CDR1 MNHEY and CDR2 SMNVEV (reference sequence). The CDR3 loop spans 15 amino acids. V trimming: 6 bases; J trimming: 3 bases; junction bases outside the gene matches: 8. The CDR3 loop is CASRRPGQGDYGYTF. CDR3 coding DNA: TGTGCCAGCAGAAGGCCGGGACAGGGCGACTATGGCTACACCTTC.

This clone was detected a few times. The V gene is TRBV13, the J gene TRBJ1-1, with a possible D match to TRBD1 (6 bases). Germline CDR1 PRHDT, CDR2 FYEKMQ (reference sequence). The CDR3 consists of 11 residues. The V end lost 6 bases, the J end lost 11 bases, and 13 bases lay between the germline ends. The CDR3 loop reads CASRNRAGAFF. The CDR3 nucleotides are TGTGCCAGCAGGAACAGGGCGGGCGCTTTCTTT.

V and J are TRBV29-1 and TRBJ2-3, with unresolved D. This CDR3 spans 12 amino acids. Germline CDR1 reads SQVTM; CDR2 reads ANQGSEA. The CDR3 DNA sequence: TGCAGTTCACAGAGGAACACAGATACGCAGTATTTT. Protein sequence: CSSQRNTDTQYF.

This clone was picked up one time. The rearrangement joins TRBV7-2 to TRBJ2-1; D is possibly TRBD2 (7 bases). The germline V and J ends were trimmed by 4 bases and 4 bases, with 17 bases remaining between them. The CDR3 is 16 residues long. Germline-derived CDR1 and CDR2 are SGHTA and FQGNSA. This CDR3 reads CASSSKGGAGYNEQFF. CDR3 bases: TGTGCCAGCAGCTCAAAAGGGGGGGCCGGTTACAATGAGCAGTTCTTC. The whole variable domain, remainder taken from reference TRBV7-2 and TRBJ2-1, is GAGVSQSPSNKVTEKGKDVELRCDPISGHTALYWYRQSLGQGLEFLIYFQGNSAPDKSGLPSDRFSAERTGGSVSTLTIQRTQQEDSAVYLCASSSKGGAGYNEQFFGPGTRLTVL.

J is TRBJ1-2 and V is TRBV5-4; D not resolved. CDR3 length equals 15 residues. V was trimmed by 6 bases and J by 4 bases, leaving 19 bases between them. Germline values: CDR1 SGHNT, CDR2 YYREEE (reference sequence). CDR3: CASTTPRPEGYGYTF. The CDR3 DNA is TGTGCCAGCACCACTCCGCGGCCGGAGGGCTATGGCTACACCTTC.

Points on this clone: The DNA is left out, because the CDR3 cannot be placed on it with certainty; the CDR3 is given as TCRdb lists it. The chain combines TRBV5-1 with TRBJ1-2. The germline CDR1 and CDR2 sequences are SGHRS and YFSETQ. Ends included, the CDR3 has 13 residues. The CDR3 sequence: CASSRAFGEGYTF.

V is TRBV18 and J is TRBJ2-7, with 10 bases identical to TRBD1. The CDR3 length is 16 residues. Trimming removed 1 base from V and 4 bases from J; junction bases left unmatched: 7. Germline lookup yields CDR1 KGHSH and CDR2 LQKENI. The CDR3 region is CASSPLRGQGTYEQYF. DNA of the CDR3: TGTGCCAGCTCACCACTTCGGGGACAGGGGACTTACGAGCAGTACTTC.

This clone was seen only a few times. The DNA for the CDR3 is TGTGCCAGCAGCCGACGGACAGGAACGGGCACTGAAGCTTTCTTT. This sequence encodes CASSRRTGTGTEAFF. The chain carries TRBV13 and TRBJ1-1, with 7 nucleotides matching TRBD1. The trim removed 5 bases at V and 4 bases at J, leaving 10 bases unmatched. This CDR3 region has 15 residues. The germline gives CDR1 PRHDT, CDR2 FYEKMQ (reference sequence).

The genes are TRBV5-4 and TRBJ2-5; TRBD2 agrees at 9 bases. The ends lost 4 bases at V and 4 bases at J; junction bases unmatched: 5. The CDR3 runs 14 residues. CDR1 and CDR2 (germline): SGHNT, YYREEE (reference sequence). The CDR3 DNA reads TGTGCCAGCAGCCCGGGTAGCGGGGGAGAGACCCAGTACTTC. Translation: CASSPGSGGETQYF.

V is TRBV7-9 and J is TRBJ2-1; D call uncertain. Germline loops: CDR1 SEHNR, CDR2 FQNEAQ (reference sequence). The CDR3 loop spans 12 amino acids. V was shortened by 5 bases and J by 8 bases, with 10 bases between the two germline ends. The CDR3 region has the DNA TGTGCCAGCAGCCCCGAATTTTATGAGCAGTTCTTC. Residues: CASSPEFYEQFF.

This chain links TRBV20-1 with TRBJ2-1; maybe TRBD2 (6 bases). V lost 3 bases and J 2 bases, leaving 11 bases between the germline ends. Germline CDR1 reads DFQATT; CDR2 reads SNEGSKA (reference sequence). This CDR3 contains 14 residues. The CDR3 DNA reads as TGCAGTGCTAGTGGGGGGACGCCCTACAATGAGCAGTTCTTC. This sequence encodes CSASGGTPYNEQFF.

The V and J genes are TRBV7-2 and TRBJ1-5; a possible D gene is TRBD1 (5 bases). The V end was cut by 2 bases, the J end by 0 bases, with 14 bases between. Germline CDR1 is SGHTA and CDR2 is FQGNSA. CDR3 length: 17 residues. CDR3 in amino acids: CASSLYGGGDSNQPQHF. In DNA, the CDR3 is TGTGCCAGCAGCTTATACGGGGGAGGGGATAGCAATCAGCCCCAGCATTTT.

A single count supports this clone. The chain employs TRBV19 and TRBJ1-5; 10 bases are a match to TRBD1. The ends lost 1 base at V and 1 base at J; junction bases unmatched: 16. The CDR3 covers 21 residues. CDR1 is LNHDA and CDR2 is SQIVND in the germline V gene (reference sequence). CDR3 nucleotides: TGTGCCAGTAGTATAGTGGCGGGAGACAGGGGGCGCGGTCTCAGCAATCAGCCCCAGCATTTT. Amino acid sequence: CASSIVAGDRGRGLSNQPQHF.

The chain employs TRBV3-1 (or the pseudogene TRBV3-2) and TRBJ2-5; D unresolved. V dropped 4 bases and J dropped 4 bases, with 10 bases sitting between them. There are 13 residues in the CDR3. Germline CDR1 and CDR2: LGHDT and YNNKEL (reference sequence). The CDR3 loop is CASSLRLRETQYF. The CDR3, as DNA: TGTGCCAGCAGCCTTAGACTGAGAGAGACCCAGTACTTC.

The chain couples TRBV27 to TRBJ2-6; D is ambiguous. Trimming left V 0 bases short and J 3 bases short, with 9 bases between. CDR3 length: 16 residues. Germline V CDR1 and CDR2: MNHEY, SMNVEV (reference sequence). CDR3 sequence reads: CASSLSGISGANVLTF. The CDR3 DNA reads TGTGCCAGCAGTTTATCGGGAATTAGTGGGGCCAACGTCCTGACTTTC.

This rearrangement joins TRBV2 to TRBJ1-3; the D is unclear. CDR1 is SNHLY and CDR2 is FYNNEI in the germline V gene. Trimming pared 0 bases from V and 8 bases from J, leaving 8 bases between. The CDR3 has 13 amino acids. DNA of the CDR3: TGTGCCAGCAGTGAAGCTCCGGCGGACACCATATATTTT. This codes for CASSEAPADTIYF.

The chain joins TRBV7-7 to TRBJ1-2, with TRBD1 identical over 8 bases. V gave up 4 bases and J gave up 1 base; unmatched junction bases: 2. In germline, CDR1 is SSHAT, CDR2 FNYEAQ (reference sequence). The CDR3 is 14 amino acids. CDR3 in amino acids: CASSWDRYNYGYTF. DNA for the CDR3: TGTGCCAGCAGCTGGGACAGGTATAACTATGGCTACACCTTC.

There are a few counts of this clone. The chain combines TRBV6-4 with TRBJ1-2, with no clear D. The CDR3 runs to 13 residues. In germline, CDR1 is MRHNA, CDR2 SNTAGT. V lost 7 bases to trimming and J lost 5 bases, with 14 bases between them. The CDR3 sequence is CASIWAALYGYTF. The CDR3 DNA reads TGTGCCAGCATTTGGGCAGCGCTTTATGGCTACACCTTC.

This chain uses TRBV21-1 with TRBJ1-5; the table gives TRBD1 as D, unverified against the DNA. TRBV21-1 is annotated as a pseudogene. This CDR3 region has 19 residues. The CDR3 protein is CASSKVNRGRRVSNQPQHF. CDR3 in DNA: TGTGCCAGCAGCAAAGTGAACAGGGGGCGCAGGGTAAGCAATCAGCCCCAGCATTTT.

The chain employs TRBV6-2 or TRBV6-3 and TRBJ1-2; D is possibly TRBD1 (5 bases). Trimming pared 4 bases from V and 2 bases from J, leaving 5 bases between. There are 12 residues in the CDR3. Germline CDR1 MNHEY, CDR2 SVGEGT. The CDR3 DNA reads as TGTGCCAGCAGTTGGGGCAACTATGGCTACACCTTC. Translating gives CASSWGNYGYTF.

The V gene is TRBV30, the J gene TRBJ2-3; 8 positions match TRBD2. This CDR3 region has 14 residues. Germline V gene sequence: CDR1 GTSNPN, CDR2 SVGIG (reference sequence). Trimming removed 3 bases from V and 2 bases from J; junction bases left unmatched: 4. The CDR3 coding sequence is TGTGCCTGGAGACCGGGGGGGGTCACAGATACGCAGTATTTT. As protein: CAWRPGGVTDTQYF.

The CDR3 sequence is CASSQDANTGELFF. The CDR3 DNA follows: TGTGCCAGCAGCCAAGACGCGAACACCGGGGAGCTGTTTTTT. The chain joins TRBV3-1 (or the pseudogene TRBV3-2) to TRBJ2-2; D unclear. The germline V gene has CDR1 LGHDT and CDR2 YNNKEL (reference sequence). This CDR3 has 14 amino acids. Trimming left V 0 bases short and J 0 bases short, with 2 bases between.

V and J are TRBV29-1 and TRBJ2-3, with 10 bases identical to TRBD1. V shed 7 bases and J 5 bases; nucleotides not matched to a gene: 9. The CDR3 totals 14 residues. Germline V gene lookup returns CDR1 SQVTM and CDR2 ANQGSEA. CDR3 nucleotide sequence: TGCAGCGCCCAGGAGGGACAGGGGCGAGATACGCAGTATTTT. This sequence encodes CSAQEGQGRDTQYF.

The rearrangement joins TRBV4-2 to TRBJ2-3, with 7 bases fitting TRBD2. V shed 1 base, J shed 3 bases, and the junction held 10 bases outside the gene matches. The CDR3 sequence is 17 residues long. CDR1 is LGHNA, CDR2 YNFKEQ, per germline. As DNA, the CDR3 is TGTGCCAGCAGCCAAGGGGAGGGCTCTGGTATAACAGATACGCAGTATTTT. This codes for CASSQGEGSGITDTQYF.

The V call is TRBV4-1, the J call TRBJ1-5, with D maybe TRBD1 (5 bases). The CDR3 totals 16 residues. The ends were cut back, 0 bases at V and 0 bases at J, with 9 bases in the middle. Germline CDR1 is MGHRA and CDR2 is YSYEKL. The CDR3 reads CASSQELTVSNQPQHF. CDR3 nucleotides: TGCGCCAGCAGCCAAGAGCTGACAGTTAGCAATCAGCCCCAGCATTTT.

The V call is TRBV6-1, the J call TRBJ2-2; D uncertain. V lost 4 bases, J lost 4 bases, and 16 bases lay in between. This CDR3 is built from 16 residues. The germline V gene encodes CDR1 MNHNS and CDR2 SASEGT. CDR3 in DNA: TGTGCCAGCAGTGTCCCCCCCGCGCGGACCACCGGGGAGCTGTTTTTT. Its translation is CASSVPPARTTGELFF.

A few counts support this clone. The chain has TRBV18 and TRBJ1-1; 7 bases fit TRBD1. CDR1 is KGHSH and CDR2 is LQKENI in the germline V gene. The V segment lost 4 bases and the J segment 3 bases; nucleotides outside the gene matches: 8. The CDR3 has 15 residues. The CDR3: CASSRPGTGDTEAFF. CDR3 nucleotide sequence: TGTGCCAGCTCACGCCCTGGAACAGGGGACACTGAAGCTTTCTTT.